This T cell receptor beta chain was found in a study of CD8+CD57+ T cells in acquired aplastic anemia. Study as a whole: The sorted CD4+ and CD8+ cells yielded an average around 3.2 ug of DNA.

Genomic DNA acted as the template from which TCR beta VDJ combination and CDR3 sequence profiling were carried out. Via MiXCR, TCRdb re-called the reads, giving one row per CDR3 protein. Counted here are 250,000 to 350,000 distinct CDR3 sequences, 56% occurring once; the ten biggest clones make up under 1.5%. Patients included in sequencing had previously demonstrated CD8+CD57+ cell expansion by flow cytometry. Everyone among the patients had severe acquired aplastic anemia. Each patient gave a blood sample that was collected before any therapy had been received. CDR1 DFQATT and CDR2 SNEGSKA come from the germline V gene (reference sequence). The CDR3 has 11 amino acids. Study-wide findings and caveats: Between patients and controls, some 31 CD8+ CDR3 sequences were found in common.

Concerning this clonotype itself: Its specificity is unknown. At one end the junction does not follow the germline gene, possibly because of a read error.

The TCR comes from a human donor with aplastic anemia. What was sequenced was sorted CD4+, CD8+, or CD8+CD57+ T cells (not recorded which) from PBMCs. V and J are TRBV20-1 and TRBJ1-6; 8 nucleotides agree with TRBD1. The CDR3 nucleotides read TGCAGTGCTTGGACTAGCGGGACAGGCATCTTT. Its translation: CSAWTSGTGIF.